Listed below are T cell receptor beta chains from one sample, sequenced in a study of blood T cell repertoires in COVID-19. The table came from immunoSEQ multiplex PCR; TCRdb's copy has only in-frame clones and leaves some out. Here the sample spans just over 650,000 clones, more than 80% being singletons. Material for sequencing was peripheral blood. Receptors originate from a young woman with acute or convalescent COVID-19. Both conserved end residues are part of each CDR3. D genes are given only for firm matches. Size tells how often a clone was seen (once, few, many) or the class of an expanded clone, and some rows leave it out.

D gene,V gene,clone size,J gene,CDR3 protein,CDR3 DNA
TRBD1,TRBV12-3/TRBV12-4,-,TRBJ1-1,CASSTDRPTEAFF,TGTGCCAGCAGTACGGACAGGCCCACTGAAGCTTTCTTT
-,TRBV25-1,-,TRBJ2-5,CASRGPINQETQYF,TGTGCCAGCAGGGGGCCCATCAATCAAGAGACCCAGTACTTC
TRBD1,TRBV5-6,-,TRBJ2-1,CASSLAPGGYNEQFF,TGTGCCAGCAGCTTGGCGCCAGGGGGCTACAATGAGCAGTTCTTC
TRBD1,TRBV11-2,-,TRBJ1-2,CASSSSGTGHSYGYTF,TGTGCCAGCAGCTCCTCCGGGACAGGGCACAGCTATGGCTACACCTTC
-,TRBV4-3,-,TRBJ1-3,CASSQDRGNTIYF,TGCGCCAGCAGCCAAGATCGGGGAAACACCATATATTTT
-,TRBV7-6,-,TRBJ1-5,CASSPSEGVSNQPQHF,TGTGCCAGCAGCCCCTCCGAGGGGGTAAGCAATCAGCCCCAGCATTTT
-,TRBV5-6,-,TRBJ2-3,CASSLHSTTDTQYF,TGTGCCAGCAGCTTACACAGTACCACAGATACGCAGTATTTT
-,TRBV7-3,-,TRBJ1-2,CASGAPRDNTQRDGYTF,TGTGCCAGCGGCGCCCCCCGGGACAACACCCAAAGGGATGGCTACACCTTC
-,TRBV5-1,-,TRBJ1-4,CASSFEVLSEKLFF,TGCGCCAGCAGCTTCGAGGTATTGAGTGAAAAACTGTTTTTT
-,TRBV11-2,few,TRBJ1-2,CASSLRGGPGYGYTF,TGTGCCAGCAGCTTACGAGGCGGGCCTGGCTATGGCTACACCTTC
-,TRBV5-1,-,TRBJ2-2,CASSFGTTNTGELFF,TGCGCCAGCAGCTTCGGGACAACGAACACCGGGGAGCTGTTTTTT
TRBD1,TRBV20-1,-,TRBJ1-1,CSATGTGRAFF,TGCAGTGCTACCGGGACAGGGAGAGCTTTCTTT
TRBD2,TRBV7-6,-,TRBJ2-1,CASSSERTSGKNEQFF,TGTGCCAGCAGCTCTGAAAGGACTAGCGGGAAAAATGAGCAGTTCTTC
-,TRBV18,-,TRBJ1-1,CASSGTDRAFF,TGTGCCAGCTCGGGTACCGACAGAGCTTTCTTT
TRBD1,TRBV27,-,TRBJ2-2,CASRTRDGRTGADGELFF,TGTGCCAGCAGGACGCGAGACGGAAGGACAGGGGCTGACGGGGAGCTGTTTTTT
-,TRBV5-1,-,TRBJ1-3,CASRFDSGAGNTIYF,TGCGCCAGCAGGTTTGATTCAGGGGCCGGAAACACCATATATTTT
-,TRBV3-1/TRBV3-2,-,TRBJ1-1,CASSQGGREAFF,TGTGCCAGCAGCCAAGGGGGCAGGGAAGCTTTCTTT
-,TRBV2,-,TRBJ1-1,CASWIQEYTEAFF,TGTGCCAGCTGGATACAGGAGTACACTGAAGCTTTCTTT
TRBD2,TRBV7-2,once,TRBJ2-1,CASSLVQLADNEQFF,TGTGCCAGCAGCTTAGTTCAGCTAGCGGACAATGAGCAGTTCTTC
-,TRBV2,once,TRBJ2-5,CASSENRYQETQYF,TGTGCCAGCAGTGAAAACAGGTACCAAGAGACCCAGTACTTC
-,TRBV4-1,-,TRBJ1-3,CASSVREEDTIYF,TGCGCCAGCAGCGTCAGGGAAGAAGACACCATATATTTT
-,TRBV5-1,-,TRBJ1-2,CASSAEGANYGYTF,TGCGCCAGCAGCGCCGAGGGAGCTAACTATGGCTACACCTTC
TRBD2,TRBV30,-,TRBJ2-7,CAWSTGLAGGSDEQYF,TGTGCCTGGAGTACCGGACTAGCGGGGGGTTCGGACGAGCAGTACTTC
-,TRBV21-1,-,TRBJ1-4,CASSTRGSATNEKLFF,TGTGCCAGCAGCACCAGGGGGTCCGCAACTAATGAAAAACTGTTTTTT
-,TRBV11-2,-,TRBJ1-6,CASRWGDYNSPLHF,TGTGCCAGCAGGTGGGGGGATTATAATTCACCCCTCCACTTT
TRBD1,TRBV25-1,-,TRBJ2-1,CASSEAGQGNNEQFF,TGTGCCAGCAGTGAGGCGGGACAGGGGAACAATGAGCAGTTCTTC
-,TRBV6-4,few,TRBJ1-1,CASSPRSGLTEAFF,TGTGCCAGCAGTCCCCGTAGTGGGCTTACTGAAGCTTTCTTT
-,TRBV6-5,-,TRBJ1-6,CASSYSPQTGSPLHF,TGTGCCAGCAGTTACTCGCCGCAGACTGGGTCACCCCTCCACTTT
-,TRBV5-6,-,TRBJ1-4,CASSLAVSENEKLFF,TGTGCCAGCAGCTTAGCGGTCTCAGAGAATGAAAAACTGTTTTTT
-,TRBV5-1,-,TRBJ1-2,CASSWPGADHQSSYGYTF,TGCGCCAGCAGCTGGCCTGGGGCGGACCATCAGTCTTCCTATGGCTACACCTTC
TRBD1,TRBV3-1/TRBV3-2,-,TRBJ1-3,CASSQVQGRNTIYF,TGTGCCAGCAGCCAAGTACAGGGGCGAAACACCATATATTTT
-,TRBV6-5,-,TRBJ1-1,CASSYDRLNTEAFF,TGTGCCAGCAGTTACGACAGGTTGAACACTGAAGCTTTCTTT
TRBD2,TRBV24-1,-,TRBJ2-1,CATSEFSGGNEQFF,TGTGCCACCAGTGAATTTAGCGGGGGGAATGAGCAGTTCTTC
-,TRBV5-1,-,TRBJ1-1,CASSSQARQGTEAFF,TGCGCCAGCAGCTCACAGGCTAGGCAAGGGACTGAAGCTTTCTTT
TRBD1,TRBV29-1,once,TRBJ1-2,CSVEGGTGLGSGYTF,TGCAGCGTTGAAGGAGGGACAGGGTTGGGAAGTGGCTACACCTTC
-,TRBV24-1,few,TRBJ1-1,CATMGGGLGTEAFF,TGTGCCACTATGGGGGGAGGATTGGGCACTGAAGCTTTCTTT
TRBD1,TRBV7-9,-,TRBJ2-3,CASSFGQGEADTQYF,TGTGCCAGCAGCTTCGGACAGGGGGAGGCAGATACGCAGTATTTT
TRBD2,TRBV3-1/TRBV3-2,-,TRBJ2-1,CASSQTGGNYNEQFF,TGTGCCAGCAGCCAAACGGGGGGGAATTACAATGAGCAGTTCTTC
TRBD2,TRBV11-3,-,TRBJ2-3,CASSLASGGGAYF,TGTGCCAGCAGCTTAGCCAGCGGCGGGGGGGCGTATTTT
-,TRBV6-5,-,TRBJ2-1,CASIKIPRDEQFF,TGTGCCAGCATCAAAATCCCCAGGGATGAGCAGTTCTTC
-,TRBV18,-,TRBJ1-4,CASSPQRPGGELFF,TGTGCCAGCTCCCCGCAACGCCCCGGAGGGGAACTGTTTTTT
-,TRBV6-1,-,TRBJ1-2,CASSEAGGYTF,TGTGCCAGCAGTGAAGCGGGCGGCTACACCTTC
TRBD1,TRBV19,-,TRBJ1-6,CASSTDRVNSPLHF,TGTGCCAGTAGCACCGACAGGGTAAATTCACCCCTCCACTTT
TRBD1,TRBV10-3,few,TRBJ1-1,CAIRSRGLNTEAFF,TGTGCCATCAGGTCCAGGGGGCTAAACACTGAAGCTTTCTTT
-,TRBV3-1/TRBV3-2,-,TRBJ2-7,CASSQWPRTVYEQYF,TGTGCCAGCAGCCAGTGGCCGCGGACAGTCTACGAGCAGTACTTC